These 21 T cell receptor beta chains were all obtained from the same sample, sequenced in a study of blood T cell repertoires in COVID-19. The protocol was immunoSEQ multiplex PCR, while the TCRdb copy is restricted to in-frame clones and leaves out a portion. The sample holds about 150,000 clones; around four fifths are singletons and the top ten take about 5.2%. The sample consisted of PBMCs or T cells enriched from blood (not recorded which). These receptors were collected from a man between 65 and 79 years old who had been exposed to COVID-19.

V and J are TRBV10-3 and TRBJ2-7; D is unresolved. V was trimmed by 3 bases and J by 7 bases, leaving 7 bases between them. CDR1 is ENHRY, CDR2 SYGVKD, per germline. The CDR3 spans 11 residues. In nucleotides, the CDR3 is TGTGCCATCAGTGACTCAGTTGAGCAGTACTTC. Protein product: CAISDSVEQYF.

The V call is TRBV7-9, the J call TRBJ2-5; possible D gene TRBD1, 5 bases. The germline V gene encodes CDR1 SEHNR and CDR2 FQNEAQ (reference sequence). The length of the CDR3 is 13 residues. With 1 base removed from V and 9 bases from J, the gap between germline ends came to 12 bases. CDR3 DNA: TGTGCCAGCAGCTTAGGGGGCGCGGCGGCCCAGTACTTC. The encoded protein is CASSLGGAAAQYF.

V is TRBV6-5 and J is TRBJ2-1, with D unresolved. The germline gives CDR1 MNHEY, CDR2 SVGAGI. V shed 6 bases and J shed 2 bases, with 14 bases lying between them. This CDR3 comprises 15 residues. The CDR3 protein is CASRDTVGTYNEQFF. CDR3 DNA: TGTGCCAGCAGAGACACAGTAGGTACCTACAATGAGCAGTTCTTC.

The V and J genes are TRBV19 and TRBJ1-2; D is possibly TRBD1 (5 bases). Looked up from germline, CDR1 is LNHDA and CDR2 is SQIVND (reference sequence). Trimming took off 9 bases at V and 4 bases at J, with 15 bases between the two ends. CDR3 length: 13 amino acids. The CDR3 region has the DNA TGTGCCAGCGCACAGGACGCGCGCTATGGCTACACCTTC. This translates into CASAQDARYGYTF.

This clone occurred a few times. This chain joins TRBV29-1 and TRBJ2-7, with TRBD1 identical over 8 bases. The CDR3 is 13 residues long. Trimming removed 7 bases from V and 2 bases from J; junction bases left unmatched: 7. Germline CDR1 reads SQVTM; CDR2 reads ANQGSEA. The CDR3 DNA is TGCAGCGCCCTTGACAGGGGCACCTACGAGCAGTACTTC. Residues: CSALDRGTYEQYF.

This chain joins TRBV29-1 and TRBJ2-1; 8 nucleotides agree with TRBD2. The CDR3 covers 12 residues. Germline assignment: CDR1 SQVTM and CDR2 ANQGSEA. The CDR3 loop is CNAVAGGGEQFF. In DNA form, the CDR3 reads TGCAACGCGGTGGCGGGAGGAGGCGAGCAGTTCTTC.

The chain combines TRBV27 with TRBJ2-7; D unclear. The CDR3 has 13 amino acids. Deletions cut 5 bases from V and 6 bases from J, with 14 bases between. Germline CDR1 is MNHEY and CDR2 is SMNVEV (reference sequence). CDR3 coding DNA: TGTGCCAGCAGTAACAACATAAGAACCGAGCAGTACTTC. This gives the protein CASSNNIRTEQYF.

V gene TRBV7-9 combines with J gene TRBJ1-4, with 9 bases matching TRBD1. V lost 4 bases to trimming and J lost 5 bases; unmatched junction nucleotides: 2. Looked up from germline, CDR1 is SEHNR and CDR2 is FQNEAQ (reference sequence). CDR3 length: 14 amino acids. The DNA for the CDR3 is TGTGCCAGCAGCTCGACAGGGGGGAATGAAAAACTGTTTTTT. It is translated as CASSSTGGNEKLFF.

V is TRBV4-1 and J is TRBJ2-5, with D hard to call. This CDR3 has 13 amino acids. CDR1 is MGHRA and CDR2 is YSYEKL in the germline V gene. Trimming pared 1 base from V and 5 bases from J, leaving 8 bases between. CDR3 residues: CASSQVGVETQYF. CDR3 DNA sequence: TGCGCCAGCAGCCAAGTCGGTGTTGAGACCCAGTACTTC.

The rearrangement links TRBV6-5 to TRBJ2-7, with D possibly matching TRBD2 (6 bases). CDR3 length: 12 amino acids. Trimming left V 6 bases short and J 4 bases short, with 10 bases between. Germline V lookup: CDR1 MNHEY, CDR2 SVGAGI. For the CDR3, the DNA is TGTGCCAGCAGCCGGGAGCCTTACGAGCAGTACTTC. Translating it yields CASSREPYEQYF.

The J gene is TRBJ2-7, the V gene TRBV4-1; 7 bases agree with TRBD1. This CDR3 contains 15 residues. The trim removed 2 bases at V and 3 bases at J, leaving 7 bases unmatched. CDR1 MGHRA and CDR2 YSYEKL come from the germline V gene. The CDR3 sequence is CASSQPGQRYYEQYF. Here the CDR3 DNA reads TGCGCCAGCAGCCAACCGGGACAGCGCTACTACGAGCAGTACTTC.

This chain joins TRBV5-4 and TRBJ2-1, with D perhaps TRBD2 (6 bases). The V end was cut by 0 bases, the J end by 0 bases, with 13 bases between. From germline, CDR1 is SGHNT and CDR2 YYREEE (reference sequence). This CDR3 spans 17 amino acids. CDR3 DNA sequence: TGTGCCAGCAGCTTGGTGGGGCGGGGTTACTCCTACAATGAGCAGTTCTTC. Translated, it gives CASSLVGRGYSYNEQFF.

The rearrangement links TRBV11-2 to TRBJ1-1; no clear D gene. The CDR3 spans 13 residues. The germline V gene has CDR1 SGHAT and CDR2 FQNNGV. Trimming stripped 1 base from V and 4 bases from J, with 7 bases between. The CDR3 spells CASSLVSGTEAFF. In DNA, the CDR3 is TGTGCCAGCAGCTTAGTATCGGGCACTGAAGCTTTCTTT.

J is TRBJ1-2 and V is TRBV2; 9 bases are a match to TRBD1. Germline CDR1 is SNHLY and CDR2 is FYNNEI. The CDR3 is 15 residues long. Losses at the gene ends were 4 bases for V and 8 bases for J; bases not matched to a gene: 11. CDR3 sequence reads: CASSGSTGGGRGYTF. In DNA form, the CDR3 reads TGTGCCAGCAGTGGTTCAACAGGGGGCGGTCGAGGCTACACCTTC.

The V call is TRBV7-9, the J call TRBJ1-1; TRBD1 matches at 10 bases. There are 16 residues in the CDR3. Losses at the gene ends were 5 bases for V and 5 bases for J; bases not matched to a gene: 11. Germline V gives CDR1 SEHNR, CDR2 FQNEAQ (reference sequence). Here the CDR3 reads CASSTGDRGRGTEAFF. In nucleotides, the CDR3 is TGTGCCAGCAGCACCGGGGACAGGGGAAGAGGAACTGAAGCTTTCTTT.

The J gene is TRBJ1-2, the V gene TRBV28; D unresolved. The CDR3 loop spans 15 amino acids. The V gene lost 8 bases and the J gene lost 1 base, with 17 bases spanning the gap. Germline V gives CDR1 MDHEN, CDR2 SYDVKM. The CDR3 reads CASGSNDPINYGYTF. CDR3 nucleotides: TGTGCCAGCGGCTCAAATGATCCAATTAACTATGGCTACACCTTC.

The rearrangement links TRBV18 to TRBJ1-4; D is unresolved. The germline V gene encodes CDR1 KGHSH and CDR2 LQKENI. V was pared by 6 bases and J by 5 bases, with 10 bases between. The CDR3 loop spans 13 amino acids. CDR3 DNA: TGTGCCAGCTCTTCCCAGTACAATGAAAAACTGTTTTTT. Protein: CASSSQYNEKLFF.

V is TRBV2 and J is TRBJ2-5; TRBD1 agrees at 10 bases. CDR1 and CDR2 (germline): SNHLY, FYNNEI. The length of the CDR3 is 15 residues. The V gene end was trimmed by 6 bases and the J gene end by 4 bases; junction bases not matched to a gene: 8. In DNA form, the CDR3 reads TGTGCCAGCAGCGGACAGGGGGAAGAAAGAGAGACCCAGTACTTC. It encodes CASSGQGEERETQYF.

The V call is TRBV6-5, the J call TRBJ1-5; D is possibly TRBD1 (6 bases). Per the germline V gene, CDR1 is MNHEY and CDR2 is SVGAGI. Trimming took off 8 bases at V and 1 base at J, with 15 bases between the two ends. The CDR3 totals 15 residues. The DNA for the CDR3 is TGTGCCAGCCTTGGTGGAAGGGGGAGCAATCAGCCCCAGCATTTT. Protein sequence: CASLGGRGSNQPQHF.

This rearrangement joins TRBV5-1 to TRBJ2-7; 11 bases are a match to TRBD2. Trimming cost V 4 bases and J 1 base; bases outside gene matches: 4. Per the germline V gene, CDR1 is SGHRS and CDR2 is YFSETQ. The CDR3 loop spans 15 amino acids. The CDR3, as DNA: TGCGCCAGCAGCAAGGGGACTAGCGGATCCTACGAGCAGTACTTC. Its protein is CASSKGTSGSYEQYF.

This CDR3 is CASSQDWDRGSLNEQYF. CDR3 coding DNA: TGTGCCAGCAGCCAAGATTGGGATAGGGGATCGTTGAACGAGCAGTACTTC. The chain is built from TRBV3-1 (or the pseudogene TRBV3-2) and TRBJ2-7, with a tentative D call TRBD1 (5 bases). Trimming removed 0 bases from V and 5 bases from J, with 20 bases in between. CDR3 length: 17 residues. CDR1 LGHDT and CDR2 YNNKEL come from the germline V gene (reference sequence).